This T cell receptor (beta chain) was identified in a study of molecular identifiers for immune sequencing clone quantification. Germline V gives CDR1 MDHEN, CDR2 SYDVKM. This CDR3 spans 14 amino acids. Between the trimmed V and J ends, which lost 3 bases and 1 base, there was a span of 9 bases. MiXCR was run by TCRdb on the PCR reads, yielding one entry per CDR3 protein. This sample has roughly 630,000 distinct CDR3 sequences; about 25% occur once, and the top ten carry 0.7% to 0.95%. Naive CD8 libraries used 20,000 to 1,000,000 sorted cells and 10%, 30% or 50% RNA. Overall study findings and caveats: Identical barcode-sharing TCR molecules could lead to underestimated sizes for highly expanded clones. Spiked-in Jurkat TCR RNA corresponding to one cell was reported as detectable against 1 million or so naive cells.

To note about this clonotype: What it recognizes is unknown. Lacking the conserved final phenylalanine or tryptophan, this CDR3 likely reflects a read error.

The chain combines TRBV28 with TRBJ1-1; D is unresolved. Sequencing was done on a sample of naive CD8+ T cells from blood, with Jurkat cell RNA spiked in. Subset meaning: FACS-sorted CD8+CD4-CCR7+CD45RA+ naive T cells. The sequence was obtained from a human donor in good health. Some libraries in this study had Jurkat cell RNA spiked in. CDR3 loop: CASSFVQRNTEAFY. As DNA, the CDR3 is TGTGCCAGCAGTTTTGTGCAGAGGAACACTGAAGCTTTCTAT.